The next 24 T cell receptor beta chains were all read from a single sample in a study of blood T cells in healthy people across ages. A J-beta primer mix and a sample-barcoded 5' primer were used in a second PCR of about 7 to 12 cycles. TCRdb analysed the 5' RACE reads with MiXCR anew, one entry per CDR3 protein. The sample gives 900,000 to 950,000 distinct CDR3 sequences, just under 30% of which show up once; roughly 10% is in the top ten. These same data were also listed under a study on T cells of mothers and their children.

The sample comprised blood. These receptors all come from a woman between 40 and 55 years old in good health.

This chain joins TRBV20-1 and TRBJ2-7; 10 positions agree with TRBD1. The germline V gene has CDR1 DFQATT and CDR2 SNEGSKA (reference sequence). The CDR3 is 13 amino acids. For the CDR3, the DNA is TGCAGCCACCGGGACAGGGGCTCCTACGAGCAGTACTTC. As protein: CSHRDRGSYEQYF.

This clonotype occurred many times. The chain links TRBV7-2 to TRBJ2-7; D unclear. In germline, CDR1 is SGHTA, CDR2 FQGNSA. V lost 3 bases, J lost 2 bases, and 11 bases lay in between. The CDR3 has 14 residues. The CDR3: CASSLISRTYEQYF. The CDR3 bases are TGTGCCAGCAGCTTGATATCTCGGACCTACGAGCAGTACTTC. The full variable domain, in which reference TRBV7-2 and TRBJ2-7 provide the parts outside the CDR3, is GAGVSQSPSNKVTEKGKDVELRCDPISGHTALYWYRQSLGQGLEFLIYFQGNSAPDKSGLPSDRFSAERTGGSVSTLTIQRTQQEDSAVYLCASSLISRTYEQYFGPGTRLTVT.

The V and J genes are TRBV5-1 and TRBJ2-1; 14 nucleotides agree with TRBD2. Judging by the DNA end, TRBJ2-7 fits better; the J call may be wrong. CDR1 and CDR2 (germline): SGHRS, YFSETQ. The CDR3 length is 18 residues. The CDR3 region is CASSFGLAGGFSYNEQYF. For the CDR3, the DNA is TGCGCCAGCAGCTTCGGACTAGCGGGGGGATTCTCCTACAATGAGCAGTACTTC.

The chain recombines TRBV28 with TRBJ2-1, with 14 bases aligning to TRBD2. The germline CDR1 and CDR2 sequences are MDHEN and SYDVKM. With 5 bases clipped from V and 9 bases from J, the junction kept 9 bases outside the gene matches. The CDR3 runs to 16 residues. CDR3 coding DNA: TGTGCCAGCAGTGCCCCGACTAGCGGGGGGGTGCGTGAGCAGTTCTTC. This gives the protein CASSAPTSGGVREQFF.

This clonotype was observed many times. The chain has TRBV10-3 and TRBJ1-2; 7 positions match TRBD1. Germline CDR1 and CDR2: ENHRY and SYGVKD. The CDR3 extends over 13 amino acids. V was clipped by 5 bases and J by 8 bases; unmatched bases: 8. CDR3 sequence reads: CAISYQTGAGYTF. The CDR3, as DNA: TGTGCCATCAGTTACCAAACAGGGGCGGGCTACACCTTC.

V is TRBV29-1 and J is TRBJ1-1, with D perhaps matching TRBD1 (5 bases). Germline CDR1 SQVTM, CDR2 ANQGSEA. Trimming removed 0 bases from V and 13 bases from J, with 21 bases in between. This CDR3 spans 14 amino acids. CDR3 loop: CSVEDRIGAGSVFF. CDR3 nucleotides: TGCAGCGTTGAAGATAGGATAGGGGCTGGATCGGTTTTCTTT.

This clonotype occurred many times. The chain joins TRBV7-2 to TRBJ2-3; TRBD2 aligns across 11 bases. With 5 bases clipped from V and 7 bases from J, the junction kept 11 bases outside the gene matches. Germline V CDR1 and CDR2: SGHTA, FQGNSA. This CDR3 comprises 16 residues. CDR3 coding DNA: TGTGCCAGCAGCCCCGGGACTAGCGGAACCCACAATACGCAGTATTTT. It is translated as CASSPGTSGTHNTQYF.

As for this clonotype: A read error may be the cause here, since a much bigger clone is one base away. The chain has TRBV20-1 and TRBJ2-3; 9 bases are shared with TRBD1. In germline, CDR1 is DFQATT, CDR2 SNEGSKA (reference sequence). V was clipped by 4 bases and J by 3 bases; unmatched bases: 8. The CDR3 runs 15 residues. The CDR3 sequence is CSATVGQGRTDTQYF. CDR3 DNA: TGCAGTGCTACCGTGGGACAGGGTCGGACAGATACGCAGTATTTT.

This clonotype came up many times. The chain has TRBV18 and TRBJ2-7, with TRBD2 matching 9 bases. J gave up 4 bases and V 5 bases, and 9 bases lay outside the gene matches. The germline V gene encodes CDR1 KGHSH and CDR2 LQKENI. There are 15 residues in the CDR3. Here the CDR3 reads CASSTAMGLAYEQYF. CDR3 DNA sequence: TGTGCCAGCTCAACTGCAATGGGACTAGCTTACGAGCAGTACTTC.

The CDR3 here is CASSLWDTAYGSNEQFF. Here the CDR3 DNA reads TGCGCCAGCAGCTTGTGGGATACGGCATACGGGTCCAATGAGCAGTTCTTC. The chain combines TRBV5-1 with TRBJ2-1; D is unresolved. Trimming stripped 1 base from V and 6 bases from J, with 20 bases between. The CDR3 extends over 17 amino acids. Looked up from germline, CDR1 is SGHRS and CDR2 is YFSETQ.

This clonotype has a handful of counts. The chain combines TRBV7-3 with TRBJ2-1, with 9 bases that match TRBD2. V gave up 2 bases and J gave up 7 bases; unmatched junction bases: 9. The CDR3 consists of 16 residues. Per germline, CDR1 SGHTA and CDR2 FQGTGA. The CDR3 DNA sequence: TGTGCCAGCAGCTTACACCCAGCGGGGGGTATTAATGAGCAGTTCTTC. Translated, it gives CASSLHPAGGINEQFF.

The chain recombines TRBV7-2 with TRBJ1-1; D remains unclear. V lost 5 bases, J lost 6 bases, and 13 bases lay in between. Looked up from germline, CDR1 is SGHTA and CDR2 is FQGNSA. This CDR3 spans 13 amino acids. CDR3 region: CASSEWGLAEAFF. The CDR3 region has the DNA TGTGCCAGCAGCGAATGGGGTTTGGCTGAAGCTTTCTTT.

This clonotype was counted many times. The CDR3 nucleotides are TGTGCCAGCAGCCCGACCCGGGGAGGGAGAGTAGGAGATACGCAGTATTTT. This translates into CASSPTRGGRVGDTQYF. The genes are TRBV5-6 and TRBJ2-3, with 7 nucleotides matching TRBD2. Trimming cost V 4 bases and J 5 bases; bases outside gene matches: 16. The length of the CDR3 is 17 residues. Germline CDR1 SGHDT, CDR2 YYEEEE.

Remarks on this clonotype: A much larger clone differs by one base, so this may be a read error. A read error is likely, as this CDR3 ends without the conserved phenylalanine or tryptophan. This chain uses TRBV10-3 with TRBJ1-1; D is ambiguous. V gave up 2 bases and J gave up 5 bases, with 12 bases separating them. Germline-derived CDR1 and CDR2 are ENHRY and SYGVKD. This CDR3 is built from 14 residues. CDR3: CAISEGQLRTEAFC. The CDR3 region has the DNA TGTGCCATCAGTGAGGGGCAGCTGAGGACTGAAGCTTTCTGT.

The chain has TRBV6-2 or TRBV6-3 and TRBJ1-1; D perhaps matches TRBD1 (5 bases). Trimming cost V 7 bases and J 5 bases, with 20 bases left between them. The CDR3 runs 15 residues. From germline, CDR1 is MNHEY and CDR2 SVGEGT. This chain's CDR3 is CASNGAVPASTEAFF. CDR3 DNA: TGTGCCAGCAATGGGGCCGTGCCCGCTTCTACTGAAGCTTTCTTT.

The chain recombines TRBV20-1 with TRBJ2-3; D perhaps matches TRBD1 (5 bases). Germline V lookup: CDR1 DFQATT, CDR2 SNEGSKA (reference sequence). This CDR3 contains 14 residues. Trimming took 4 bases from V and 0 from J, leaving 11 bases between them. CDR3 nucleotides: TGCAGTGCTAACCAGGGTTCCAGCACAGATACGCAGTATTTT. This sequence encodes CSANQGSSTDTQYF.

This clonotype showed up many times. J is TRBJ2-3 and V is TRBV20-1; TRBD1 or TRBD2 may be the D gene (5 bases each). The CDR3 has 16 residues. Between the trimmed V and J ends, which lost 0 bases and 6 bases, there was a span of 19 bases. Germline V gene data show CDR1 as DFQATT and CDR2 as SNEGSKA (reference sequence). CDR3 in DNA: TGCAGTGCTAGAGACCCGCGGCAGGGAGCTCTGGATACGCAGTATTTT. It translates to CSARDPRQGALDTQYF.

This clonotype has a handful of counts. The gene calls are TRBV29-1 and TRBJ1-3; D perhaps matches TRBD1 (5 bases). The CDR3 has 14 amino acids. CDR1 is SQVTM, CDR2 ANQGSEA, per germline. The V and J ends lost 1 base and 4 bases respectively, with 11 bases between them. The chain's CDR3 is CSVEVGGVGNTIYF. CDR3 nucleotides: TGCAGCGTTGAAGTTGGGGGGGTCGGAAACACCATATATTTT.

This chain uses TRBV12-3 or TRBV12-4 with TRBJ2-3; TRBD1 or TRBD2 may be the D gene (6 bases each). CDR3 size: 14 residues. Trimming shortened V by 6 bases and J by 0 bases, and 10 bases separated the two germline ends. This CDR3 is CASSWGASTDTQYF. CDR3 DNA sequence: TGTGCCAGCAGCTGGGGGGCAAGCACAGATACGCAGTATTTT.

V gene TRBV28 combines with J gene TRBJ2-7; D is perhaps TRBD1 or TRBD2 (5 bases each). The germline CDR1 and CDR2 sequences are MDHEN and SYDVKM. The CDR3 contains 11 residues. V lost 11 bases and J lost 0, with 8 bases in between. CDR3 sequence: CAWGYSYEQYF. The CDR3 DNA reads as TGTGCCTGGGGGTACTCCTACGAGCAGTACTTC.

CDR3 in amino acids: CASSPVVGVYNEQFF. The CDR3, as DNA: TGTGCCAGCAGCCCAGTTGTCGGGGTTTACAATGAGCAGTTCTTC. V and J are TRBV7-3 and TRBJ2-1; TRBD2 is a possible D gene (5 bases). Germline CDR1 reads SGHTA; CDR2 reads FQGTGA. V was clipped by 5 bases and J by 4 bases, with 15 bases between them. The CDR3 has 15 residues.

Turning to this clonotype: With a much larger clone just one base away, this may be a read error. The chain joins TRBV7-3 to TRBJ2-7; 7 bases match TRBD2. Germline CDR1 reads SGHTA; CDR2 reads FQGTGA. The J segment lost 7 bases and the V segment lost 0 bases, leaving 12 bases of the junction unmatched. CDR3 length: 16 amino acids. The CDR3 spells CASSLTGTTSYNEQYF. In nucleotides, the CDR3 is TGTGCCAGCAGCTTAACCGGGACTACCTCCTACAATGAGCAGTACTTC.

About this clonotype itself: A clone one base away is much larger, so this may be a read error. This chain connects TRBV9 to TRBJ2-3; TRBD1 matches at 7 bases. The J call may be faulty, since TRBJ1-5 better matches the DNA end. The length of the CDR3 is 16 residues. The V gene's germline CDR1 is SGDLS and CDR2 YYNGEE. CDR3 loop: CASSQRLRQGEDTQHF. In DNA form, the CDR3 reads TGTGCCAGCAGCCAACGTCTTAGACAGGGAGAAGATACGCAGCATTTT.

The chain couples TRBV2 to TRBJ1-2, with 12 positions matching TRBD1. V shed 4 bases, J shed 8 bases, and the junction held 2 bases outside the gene matches. Germline lookup yields CDR1 SNHLY and CDR2 FYNNEI. CDR3 length equals 13 residues. The CDR3 reads CASSGGTGGGYTF. DNA of the CDR3: TGTGCCAGCAGTGGAGGGACAGGGGGCGGCTACACCTTC.